The rows below give T cell receptor beta chains drawn from one sample of a study of PD-L1 blockade in urothelial cancer. The table came from immunoSEQ multiplex PCR; TCRdb's copy has only in-frame clones and leaves some out. Among about 71,000 clones, roughly nine tenths were seen once, and the ten largest hold roughly 3.4%. This sample comprised PBMCs, obtained around atezolizumab (anti-PD-L1) treatment. These receptors were taken from a man in his sixties with urothelial cancer. Each CDR3 is given with its conserved first and last residue. Each record gives: D gene, clone size, J gene, V gene, CDR3 protein, CDR3 DNA. The D gene is left open where the match is weak. The size entry is marked missing in some rows and otherwise reads once, few, many or a size class.

TRBD1 | few | TRBJ2-7 | TRBV6-1 | CASSEAFGTGKGEQYF | TGTGCCAGCAGTGAAGCGTTCGGGACAGGGAAAGGCGAGCAGTACTTC
NA | NA | TRBJ2-5 | TRBV5-4 | CASSLGASLQETQYF | TGTGCCAGCAGCTTGGGGGCCAGCCTCCAAGAGACCCAGTACTTC
TRBD1 | NA | TRBJ2-7 | TRBV19 | CASSSGTGYYEQYF | TGTGCCAGTAGTTCCGGGACAGGGTACTACGAGCAGTACTTC
NA | NA | TRBJ2-5 | TRBV5-1 | CASNRDTNYQETQYF | TGCGCCAGCAACCGGGACACAAACTACCAAGAGACCCAGTACTTC
NA | few | TRBJ1-1 | TRBV7-9 | CASIRSGQLNTEAFF | TGTGCCAGCATCCGATCGGGACAACTGAACACTGAAGCTTTCTTT
NA | NA | TRBJ1-4 | TRBV6-1 | CASRSRVISEKLFF | TGTGCCAGCAGGTCCAGGGTTATTAGTGAAAAACTGTTTTTT
NA | NA | TRBJ1-1 | TRBV2 | CASSEGQVGTEAFF | TGTGCCAGCAGTGAGGGGCAGGTGGGGACTGAAGCTTTCTTT
NA | NA | TRBJ2-1 | TRBV4-2 | CASSQVSPSSYNEQFF | TGTGCCAGCAGCCAAGTTAGCCCGAGCTCCTACAATGAGCAGTTCTTC
TRBD1 | NA | TRBJ1-4 | TRBV30 | CAWSPGTVDRKLFF | TGTGCCTGGAGCCCGGGGACAGTCGACAGAAAACTGTTTTTT
NA | once | TRBJ1-6 | TRBV30 | CAGREASYNSPLHF | TGTGCCGGCAGGGAGGCCTCCTATAATTCACCCCTCCACTTT
TRBD2 | once | TRBJ2-1 | TRBV7-8 | CASSLETSGSYNEQFF | TGTGCCAGCAGCTTAGAAACTAGCGGCTCCTACAATGAGCAGTTCTTC
NA | NA | TRBJ1-4 | TRBV7-9 | CASSPEEKLFF | TGTGCCAGCAGCCCCGAGGAAAAACTGTTTTTT
TRBD1 | once | TRBJ1-2 | TRBV19 | CASRRAGGYGYTF | TGTGCCAGTAGAAGGGCAGGGGGCTATGGCTACACCTTC
NA | NA | TRBJ2-3 | TRBV5-1 | CASSPVVTSTDTQYF | TGCGCCAGCAGCCCTGTAGTGACTAGCACAGATACGCAGTATTTT
TRBD1 | NA | TRBJ2-6 | TRBV4-3 | CASSQGQGHSGANVLTF | TGCGCCAGCAGCCAGGGACAGGGTCACTCTGGGGCCAACGTCCTGACTTTC
TRBD1 | NA | TRBJ1-1 | TRBV18 | CASSPPSAGGREAFF | TGTGCCAGCTCACCACCCTCGGCAGGGGGTCGTGAAGCTTTCTTT
NA | NA | TRBJ1-6 | TRBV5-1 | CASSLGGEYNSPLHF | TGCGCCAGCAGCTTGGGGGGGGAATATAATTCACCCCTCCACTTT
TRBD1 | NA | TRBJ2-1 | TRBV4-1 | CASSQRQGAYNEQFF | TGCGCCAGCAGCCAGAGACAGGGGGCGTACAATGAGCAGTTCTTC
NA | NA | TRBJ2-4 | TRBV11-2 | CASAGEGKNIQYF | TGTGCCAGCGCAGGGGAGGGCAAAAACATTCAGTACTTC
TRBD1 | NA | TRBJ1-6 | TRBV30 | CAQRGQLGSPLHF | TGTGCCCAACGGGGACAGCTGGGATCACCCCTCCACTTT
NA | NA | TRBJ2-7 | TRBV10-2 | CASSELGYEQYF | TGCGCCAGCAGTGAACTTGGCTACGAGCAGTACTTC
NA | NA | TRBJ2-7 | TRBV2 | CASSEVVYEQYF | TGTGCCAGCAGTGAAGTCGTTTACGAGCAGTACTTC
TRBD1 | NA | TRBJ2-1 | TRBV19 | CASSMRQGPYNEQFF | TGTGCCAGTAGTATGAGACAGGGACCCTACAATGAGCAGTTCTTC
NA | NA | TRBJ2-7 | TRBV5-8 | CASSPRTIEQYF | TGTGCCAGCAGCCCGCGGACTATCGAGCAGTACTTC
TRBD1 | NA | TRBJ2-1 | TRBV29-1 | CSVEPWDSPYNEQFF | TGCAGCGTTGAACCCTGGGACAGCCCCTACAATGAGCAGTTCTTC
NA | NA | TRBJ1-2 | TRBV7-2 | CASSLVAGAEGSGYTF | TGTGCCAGCAGCTTAGTCGCAGGGGCTGAGGGATCTGGCTACACCTTC
NA | NA | TRBJ2-2 | TRBV5-1 | CASSLEAGIGELFF | TGCGCCAGCAGCTTGGAGGCAGGGATCGGGGAGCTGTTTTTT
NA | NA | TRBJ2-2 | TRBV9 | CASSVGITRRNTGELFF | TGTGCCAGCAGCGTAGGGATTACTAGACGAAACACCGGGGAGCTGTTTTTT
NA | NA | TRBJ1-2 | TRBV7-2 | CASSLKRQTYGYTF | TGTGCCAGCAGCTTAAAACGACAGACCTATGGCTACACCTTC
NA | NA | TRBJ1-3 | TRBV19 | CASTPATQGGNTIYF | TGTGCCAGTACCCCTGCAACCCAGGGTGGAAACACCATATATTTT
TRBD2 | NA | TRBJ2-5 | TRBV5-1 | CASSFSGRETQYF | TGCGCCAGCAGCTTTAGCGGGAGAGAGACCCAGTACTTC
NA | NA | TRBJ2-3 | TRBV7-8 | CASSLDGGTDTQYF | TGTGCCAGCAGCTTAGACGGGGGCACAGATACGCAGTATTTT